This paragraph reports one T cell receptor beta chain. Random hexamers served to reverse transcribe roughly 0.5 to 1 ug RNA. Amplification of TCR beta CDR3 across 54 Vbeta and 13 Jbeta was performed with immunoSEQ multiplex PCR. TCRdb processed the immunoSEQ multiplex PCR reads anew with MiXCR; each CDR3 protein has one entry. Of about 180,000 distinct CDR3 sequences listed, just under 95% were seen once; the top ten hold 0.099%. The CDR3 is 13 amino acids. CDR1 is MDHEN, CDR2 SYDVKM, per germline. Deletions cut 6 bases from V and 2 bases from J, with 9 bases between. Sequencing of TCR beta, carried out with a high-throughput approach, was applied to CD8+ and CD4+ T cells from the blood. Negative isolation yielded the CD8+ and CD4+ T cells, while FACS enriched the TEMRA cells. The data are from a study of CD8 T cells in Susac syndrome.

The chain combines TRBV28 with TRBJ2-3; no reliable D call. The clonotype was recovered from a human donor with Susac syndrome. Sequencing was performed on CD4+ T cells from PBMCs. CDR3 bases: TGTGCCAGCAGCCCTCTACCCACAGATACGCAGTATTTT. Translated: CASSPLPTDTQYF. Variable domain in full (rest from reference TRBV28 and TRBJ2-3): DVKVTQSSRYLVKRTGEKVFLECVQDMDHENMFWYRQDPGLGLRLIYFSYDVKMKEKGDIPEGYSVSREKKERFSLILESASTNQTSMYLCASSPLPTDTQYFGPGTRLTVL.